This T cell receptor (beta chain) was recovered during a study of T cells in Graves' hyperthyroidism and ophthalmopathy. Study as a whole: The authors collected peripheral blood at initial diagnosis, before any treatment.

For Graves' hyperthyroidism to be stable, ophthalmopathy could not progress within 18 months. Not enrolled were patients with uncontrolled infection, other autoimmune disease, pregnancy or lactation. Researchers amplified the TCR beta CDR3 regions from RNA transcripts. With the HTBI primer set, the TCR CDR3 went through a first round of RT-PCR. TCRdb recomputed calls from the multiplex PCR reads with MiXCR, one row per CDR3 protein. The data show 300,000 to 500,000 distinct CDR3 sequences, 14% to 15% seen once. V was cut by 7 bases and J by 8 bases, with 11 bases left in between. Germline V gives CDR1 LNHDA, CDR2 SQIVND (reference sequence). This CDR3 is 12 amino acids long. Findings of the study overall: Most clonotypes expanded in the thyroid (above 0.001) were also present in blood.

Note on this clonotype: Its antigen is unidentified.

This sequence was found in a woman aged 25 to 39 with Graves' hyperthyroidism. The sample consisted of blood. This chain links TRBV19 with TRBJ1-4; tentatively, D is TRBD1 (5 bases). CDR3 in DNA: TGTGCCAGTACAGGAGGGGACGAAAAACTGTTTTTT. Its protein is CASTGGDEKLFF.